This T cell receptor (beta chain) was found in a study of blood T cell repertoires in COVID-19. Across the study: There were acute and convalescent COVID-19 samples, and they came from the United States, Italy and Spain. The cDNA or gDNA used as material had been derived from T cells, B-cell-depleted T cells, or PBMCs.

Authors' processing steps: Reference gene primers were amplified, and this amplification served to estimate nucleated cell counts. Assay: immunoSEQ multiplex PCR; the TCRdb copy retains only in-frame clones and omits some. V, J and clone size are those of that table, while D and trimming were read from the DNA. The table records tens of thousands of clones, around 79% of them present only once. With 1 base removed from V and 2 bases from J, the gap between germline ends came to 10 bases. The germline V gene has CDR1 LNHDA and CDR2 SQIVND (reference sequence). This CDR3 region has 15 residues. This sequence was found in a human donor with active or convalescent COVID-19. The donor label of this sample is uncertain. Sequencing used peripheral blood. This rearrangement joins TRBV19 to TRBJ2-3; TRBD2 might be the D (6 bases). The CDR3 DNA reads as TGTGCCAGTAGTATAGCAGCGGGCAACACAGATACGCAGTATTTT. Amino acids: CASSIAAGNTDTQYF.